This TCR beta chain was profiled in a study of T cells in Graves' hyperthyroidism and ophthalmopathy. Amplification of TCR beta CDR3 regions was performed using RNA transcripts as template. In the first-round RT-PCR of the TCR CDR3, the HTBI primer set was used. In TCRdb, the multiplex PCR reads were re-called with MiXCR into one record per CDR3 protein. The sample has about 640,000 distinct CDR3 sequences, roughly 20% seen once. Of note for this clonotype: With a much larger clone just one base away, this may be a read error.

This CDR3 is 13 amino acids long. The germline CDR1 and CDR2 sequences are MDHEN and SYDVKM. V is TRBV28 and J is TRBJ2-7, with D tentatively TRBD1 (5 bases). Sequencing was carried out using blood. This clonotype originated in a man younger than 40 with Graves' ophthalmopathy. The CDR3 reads CASGLRQGDEQYF. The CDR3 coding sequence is TGTGCCAGCGGTTTACGTCAGGGTGACGAGCAGTACTTC.